Listed below are T cell receptor beta chains from one sample, sequenced in a study of control samples from healthy donors and cancer patients. Sequencing used immunoSEQ multiplex PCR; TCRdb keeps in-frame clones, though not all of them. The sample carries 150,000 to 200,000 clones, roughly 91% recorded once. The sequenced sample consisted of blood. These receptor sequences come from a man between 18 and 35 years old in good health. Both conserved end residues are part of each CDR3. The D gene is left open where the match is weak. The size entry is marked missing in some rows and otherwise reads once, few, many or a size class.

size: -
D: TRBD1
V: TRBV28
J: TRBJ2-6
DNA: TGTGCCAGCAGTTCAGGGGGCTCTGGGGCCAACGTCCTGACTTTC
CDR3: CASSSGGSGANVLTF

size: -
D: TRBD1
V: TRBV6-1
J: TRBJ1-1
DNA: TGTGCCAGCAGTGATAGGACAGGGGGCTTGACGATCTGGCCTGAAGCTTTCTTT
CDR3: CASSDRTGGLTIWPEAFF

size: -
D: TRBD1
V: TRBV5-3
J: TRBJ2-7
DNA: TGTGCCAGGAGTCCGGACAGGGACGCCTACGAGCAGTACTTC
CDR3: CARSPDRDAYEQYF

size: -
D: -
V: TRBV3-1/TRBV3-2
J: TRBJ2-6
DNA: TGTGCCAGCAGCCGAGACACCCCTGGGGCCAACGTCCTGACTTTC
CDR3: CASSRDTPGANVLTF

size: -
D: -
V: TRBV9
J: TRBJ1-6
DNA: TGTGCCAGCAGCTTCGGACGGTCGCTTGTTGTAGGATCACCCCTCCACTTT
CDR3: CASSFGRSLVVGSPLHF

size: -
D: -
V: TRBV3-1/TRBV3-2
J: TRBJ1-2
DNA: TGTGCCAGCAGCCAGATCAGACAGAAGCCTAACTATGGCTACACCTTC
CDR3: CASSQIRQKPNYGYTF

size: -
D: -
V: TRBV7-2
J: TRBJ1-3
DNA: TGTGCCAGCAGTCAAAAGGGTTCAGGGAAAGGAAACACCATATATTTT
CDR3: CASSQKGSGKGNTIYF

size: -
D: -
V: TRBV2
J: TRBJ1-5
DNA: TGTGCCAGCAGTGAAGCGTTTAGGGAGAACAATCAGCCCCAGCATTTT
CDR3: CASSEAFRENNQPQHF

size: -
D: TRBD2
V: TRBV30
J: TRBJ2-1
DNA: TGTGCCTGTAAGTTTCTGACTAGCGCCAATGAGCAGTTCTTC
CDR3: CACKFLTSANEQFF

size: -
D: -
V: TRBV18
J: TRBJ1-1
DNA: TGTGCCAGCTCACCAAGGGTTCTGAACACTGAAGCTTTCTTT
CDR3: CASSPRVLNTEAFF

size: once
D: -
V: TRBV6-5
J: TRBJ1-6
DNA: TGTGCCAGCAGTTCAGGGAGTAGGAAATCGGCCCTCCACTTT
CDR3: CASSSGSRKSALHF

size: -
D: -
V: TRBV20-1
J: TRBJ2-5
DNA: TGCAGTGGTACTAGTCAAGAGACCCAGTACTTC
CDR3: CSGTSQETQYF

size: -
D: -
V: TRBV18
J: TRBJ1-6
DNA: TGTGCCAGCTCACCAACACAAGCCAGAGATTCACCCCTCCACTTT
CDR3: CASSPTQARDSPLHF

size: -
D: -
V: TRBV2
J: TRBJ1-6
DNA: TGTGCCAGCAGTGTGGAGGGTTATAATTCACCCCTCCACTTT
CDR3: CASSVEGYNSPLHF

size: -
D: TRBD1
V: TRBV30
J: TRBJ1-1
DNA: TGTGCCTGGACCGCCGGGACAGCGAACACTGAAGCTTTCTTT
CDR3: CAWTAGTANTEAFF

size: -
D: TRBD1
V: TRBV9
J: TRBJ1-1
DNA: TGTGCCAGCAGCGTAGGACAGGGGGCGAGAAGTATGACTGAAGCTTTCTTT
CDR3: CASSVGQGARSMTEAFF

size: -
D: -
V: TRBV5-1
J: TRBJ2-3
DNA: TGCGCCAGCAGCTTGGGGCTAGGAGCAGATACGCAGTATTTT
CDR3: CASSLGLGADTQYF

size: -
D: -
V: TRBV7-3
J: TRBJ2-2
DNA: TGTGCCAGCAGCCTAAGACGCACCGGGGAGCTGTTTTTT
CDR3: CASSLRRTGELFF

size: -
D: -
V: TRBV9
J: TRBJ1-1
DNA: TGTGCCAGCAGCGTAGCGGCAGGGAACACTGAAGCTTTCTTT
CDR3: CASSVAAGNTEAFF

size: -
D: -
V: TRBV5-5
J: TRBJ2-3
DNA: TGTGCCTCTGACCGGGATCACACAGATACGCAGTATTTT
CDR3: CASDRDHTDTQYF

size: -
D: -
V: TRBV7-9
J: TRBJ1-3
DNA: TGTGCCAGCAGCTTAAGCGGACTCAACTCTGGAAACACCATATATTTT
CDR3: CASSLSGLNSGNTIYF

size: -
D: -
V: TRBV27
J: TRBJ2-1
DNA: TGTGCCAGCAGGTTCGGGGATAGATACAATGAGCAGTTCTTC
CDR3: CASRFGDRYNEQFF

size: -
D: TRBD2
V: TRBV9
J: TRBJ2-1
DNA: TGTGCCAGCAGCGACCGGACTAGCGGGGGCAATGAGCAGTTCTTC
CDR3: CASSDRTSGGNEQFF

size: -
D: TRBD1
V: TRBV19
J: TRBJ1-1
DNA: TGTGCCAGTAGTATAAGGGGACAGGGCAGCACTGAAGCTTTCTTT
CDR3: CASSIRGQGSTEAFF

size: once
D: -
V: TRBV28
J: TRBJ1-6
DNA: TGTGCCAGCAGCCCTAAGTGGGGGGTTTCACCCCTCCACTTT
CDR3: CASSPKWGVSPLHF

size: -
D: TRBD1
V: TRBV7-9
J: TRBJ1-4
DNA: TGTGCCAGCAGCCGACAGGGGGCTTCTCTAAAACTGTTTTTT
CDR3: CASSRQGASLKLFF

size: few
D: TRBD1
V: TRBV7-2
J: TRBJ1-2
DNA: TGTGCCAGCAGCTTCTCCGGGACAGCTAACTATGGCTACACCTTC
CDR3: CASSFSGTANYGYTF

size: -
D: -
V: TRBV7-8
J: TRBJ1-4
DNA: TGTGCCAGCAGCTTAGAAGGGCAGTATAATGAAAAACTGTTTTTT
CDR3: CASSLEGQYNEKLFF

size: once
D: -
V: TRBV12-3/TRBV12-4
J: TRBJ2-1
DNA: TGTGCCAGCGGGGGGAGGAATGAGCAGTTCTTC
CDR3: CASGGRNEQFF

size: -
D: -
V: TRBV5-6
J: TRBJ1-6
DNA: TGTGCCAGCAGCTTGAAACGGGGAAATTCACCCCTCCACTTT
CDR3: CASSLKRGNSPLHF

size: -
D: -
V: TRBV29-1
J: TRBJ1-2
DNA: TGCAGCGTTGAGAAACCGGGGAAAGGGAAGGACTATGGCTACACCTTC
CDR3: CSVEKPGKGKDYGYTF

size: -
D: -
V: TRBV15
J: TRBJ1-6
DNA: TGTGCCACTTCCGGGAGCTCCTATAATTCACCCCTCCACTTT
CDR3: CATSGSSYNSPLHF

size: -
D: TRBD2
V: TRBV6-6
J: TRBJ2-1
DNA: TGTGCCAGCAGTCCCCATTTTTCTAGCGGGCCCTACAATGAGCAGTTCTTC
CDR3: CASSPHFSSGPYNEQFF

size: once
D: -
V: TRBV30
J: TRBJ1-2
DNA: TGTGCCTGGAGTTCAAATAGCTATGGCTACACCTTC
CDR3: CAWSSNSYGYTF

size: -
D: TRBD2
V: TRBV18
J: TRBJ2-7
DNA: TGTGCCAGCTCGCGGGGGGCAGGCGCCTACGAGCAGTACTTC
CDR3: CASSRGAGAYEQYF

size: once
D: -
V: TRBV18
J: TRBJ1-3
DNA: TGTGCCAGCTCACTAACGGACTCTGGAAACACCATATATTTT
CDR3: CASSLTDSGNTIYF

size: -
D: -
V: TRBV7-8
J: TRBJ2-2
DNA: TGTGCCAGCAGCTTAAATGCCCCTGGGGTACCCGGGGAGCTGTTTTTT
CDR3: CASSLNAPGVPGELFF

size: -
D: TRBD2
V: TRBV27
J: TRBJ2-1
DNA: TGTGCCAGCAGTTTGAGCGGGAGCTCCTACAATGAGCAGTTCTTC
CDR3: CASSLSGSSYNEQFF

size: -
D: TRBD1
V: TRBV24-1
J: TRBJ2-3
DNA: TGTGCCACCAGTGATGTAGGGACAGAACTCACAGATACGCAGTATTTT
CDR3: CATSDVGTELTDTQYF

size: -
D: -
V: TRBV9
J: TRBJ2-5
DNA: TGTGCCAGCAGCCCCGACTGGCAAGAGACCCAGTACTTC
CDR3: CASSPDWQETQYF

size: -
D: -
V: TRBV12-3/TRBV12-4
J: TRBJ1-6
DNA: TGTGCCAGCAGACCCGGGGACGGCTCACCCCTCCACTTT
CDR3: CASRPGDGSPLHF

size: -
D: -
V: TRBV15
J: TRBJ1-1
DNA: TGTGCCACCGGAAGCGGCGGGAACACTGAAGCTTTCTTT
CDR3: CATGSGGNTEAFF

size: -
D: TRBD2
V: TRBV10-3
J: TRBJ2-7
DNA: TGTGCCATCAGTGAGGAGCGGGGGGACTACGAGCAGTACTTC
CDR3: CAISEERGDYEQYF

size: -
D: -
V: TRBV18
J: TRBJ1-4
DNA: TGTGCCAGCTCATCGCAGGGGACTAATGAAAAACTGTTTTTT
CDR3: CASSSQGTNEKLFF